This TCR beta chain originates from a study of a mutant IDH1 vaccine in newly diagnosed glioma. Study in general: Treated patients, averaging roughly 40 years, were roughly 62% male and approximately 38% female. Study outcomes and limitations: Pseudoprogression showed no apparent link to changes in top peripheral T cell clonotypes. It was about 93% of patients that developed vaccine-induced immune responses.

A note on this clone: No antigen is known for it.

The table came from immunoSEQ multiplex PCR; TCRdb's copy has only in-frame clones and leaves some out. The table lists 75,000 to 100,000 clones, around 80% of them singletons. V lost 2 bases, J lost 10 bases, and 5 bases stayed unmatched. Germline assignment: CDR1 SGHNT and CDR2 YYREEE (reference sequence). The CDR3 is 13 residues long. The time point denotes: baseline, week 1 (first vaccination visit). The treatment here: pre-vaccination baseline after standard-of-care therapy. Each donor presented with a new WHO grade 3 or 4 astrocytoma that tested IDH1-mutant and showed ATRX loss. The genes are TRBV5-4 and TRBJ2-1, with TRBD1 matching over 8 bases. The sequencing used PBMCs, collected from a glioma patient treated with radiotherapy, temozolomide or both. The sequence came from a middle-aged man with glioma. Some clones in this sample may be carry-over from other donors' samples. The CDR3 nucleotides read TGTGCCAGCAGCTTCCAGGGGGCTGGGGAGCAGTTCTTC. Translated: CASSFQGAGEQFF.